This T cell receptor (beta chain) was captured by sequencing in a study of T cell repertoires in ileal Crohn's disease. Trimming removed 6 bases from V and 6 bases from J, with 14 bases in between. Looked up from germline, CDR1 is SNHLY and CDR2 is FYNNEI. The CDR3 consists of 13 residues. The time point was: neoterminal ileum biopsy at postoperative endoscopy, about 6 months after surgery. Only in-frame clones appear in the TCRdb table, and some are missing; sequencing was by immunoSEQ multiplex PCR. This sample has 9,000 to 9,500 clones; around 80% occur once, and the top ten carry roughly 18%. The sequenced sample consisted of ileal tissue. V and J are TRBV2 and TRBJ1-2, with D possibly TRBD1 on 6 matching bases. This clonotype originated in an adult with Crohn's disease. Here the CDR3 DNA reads TGTGCCAGCAGGGCCACAGGGTACCATGGCTACACCTTC. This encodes CASRATGYHGYTF.